These T cell receptor beta chains were read from a single sample in a study of blood T cell repertoires in COVID-19. The table came from immunoSEQ multiplex PCR; TCRdb's copy has only in-frame clones and leaves some out. The sample holds just under 350,000 clones, 85% to 90% seen once. Sequenced: peripheral blood. These receptors originate from a woman aged 50 to 65 with COVID-19, enrolled during active disease. The CDR3 runs from the conserved cysteine through the conserved F or W. Fields, in order: J gene, clone size, D gene, V gene, CDR3 DNA, CDR3 protein. The D gene is left open where the match is weak. Some rows have no size entry. The others give once, few or many, or a class for an expanded clone.

J: TRBJ1-1
size: few
D: .
V: TRBV7-3
DNA: TGTGCCAGCAGAAGGGGGGGCTTAAACACTGAAGCTTTCTTT
CDR3: CASRRGGLNTEAFF

J: TRBJ1-1
size: .
D: .
V: TRBV18
DNA: TGTGCCAGCTCACCACCCGTCCGGGTGGGGGGTCGCGAAGCTTTCTTT
CDR3: CASSPPVRVGGREAFF

J: TRBJ2-7
size: .
D: .
V: TRBV30
DNA: TGTGCCTGGAGTGGACTGCTCTACGAGCAGTACTTC
CDR3: CAWSGLLYEQYF

J: TRBJ2-3
size: .
D: TRBD2
V: TRBV11-2
DNA: TGTGCCAGCAGCTTTGGTAGCGGGAGGAGTACAGATACGCAGTATTTT
CDR3: CASSFGSGRSTDTQYF

J: TRBJ1-6
size: few
D: .
V: TRBV7-2
DNA: TGTGCCAGCAGCCCTCAAATAGGTGGTGGGAGTGGTAGCTTTTCACCCCTCCACTTT
CDR3: CASSPQIGGGSGSFSPLHF

J: TRBJ1-1
size: .
D: .
V: TRBV30
DNA: TGTGCCTGGAGTGGTAAGCTGAACACTGAAGCTTTCTTT
CDR3: CAWSGKLNTEAFF

J: TRBJ2-1
size: .
D: .
V: TRBV30
DNA: TGTGCCTGGAGTTTAAGCTCGGAGCAGTTCTTC
CDR3: CAWSLSSEQFF

J: TRBJ2-1
size: once
D: TRBD1
V: TRBV9
DNA: TGTGCCAGCAGTCAGGGGGCGGACAATGAGCAGTTCTTC
CDR3: CASSQGADNEQFF

J: TRBJ1-1
size: once
D: .
V: TRBV12-5
DNA: TGTGCTAGTGGTTTCCCGATTATCGAGAGAACTGAAGCTTTCTTT
CDR3: CASGFPIIERTEAFF

J: TRBJ2-2
size: .
D: .
V: TRBV12-3/TRBV12-4
DNA: TGTGCCACCCTCGAGTACAGTCGAGGGGAGCTGTTTTTT
CDR3: CATLEYSRGELFF

J: TRBJ2-2
size: once
D: TRBD1
V: TRBV24-1
DNA: TGTGCCACCAGTGATTTGCGGACAGGGGACACCGGGGAGCTGTTTTTT
CDR3: CATSDLRTGDTGELFF

J: TRBJ2-7
size: few
D: .
V: TRBV19
DNA: TGTGCCAGTAGCACAGGGTACTACGAGCAGTACTTC
CDR3: CASSTGYYEQYF

J: TRBJ1-1
size: .
D: .
V: TRBV29-1
DNA: TGCAGCGTTTCGAGTCTCCGGGGGGGGATTCGAATGAACACTGAAGCTTTCTTT
CDR3: CSVSSLRGGIRMNTEAFF

J: TRBJ2-7
size: .
D: TRBD2
V: TRBV3-1/TRBV3-2
DNA: TGTGCCAGCAGCCACCCGGGACTAGCGGGAGGGGTCTACGAGCAGTACTTC
CDR3: CASSHPGLAGGVYEQYF

J: TRBJ1-2
size: .
D: .
V: TRBV5-6
DNA: TGTGCCAGCAGCTTGGGTAGCAGGGTTTATGGCTACACCTTC
CDR3: CASSLGSRVYGYTF

J: TRBJ2-7
size: .
D: .
V: TRBV14
DNA: TGTGCCAGCAGCCAAGGGGGGCCCCTCCACTACGAGCAGTACTTC
CDR3: CASSQGGPLHYEQYF